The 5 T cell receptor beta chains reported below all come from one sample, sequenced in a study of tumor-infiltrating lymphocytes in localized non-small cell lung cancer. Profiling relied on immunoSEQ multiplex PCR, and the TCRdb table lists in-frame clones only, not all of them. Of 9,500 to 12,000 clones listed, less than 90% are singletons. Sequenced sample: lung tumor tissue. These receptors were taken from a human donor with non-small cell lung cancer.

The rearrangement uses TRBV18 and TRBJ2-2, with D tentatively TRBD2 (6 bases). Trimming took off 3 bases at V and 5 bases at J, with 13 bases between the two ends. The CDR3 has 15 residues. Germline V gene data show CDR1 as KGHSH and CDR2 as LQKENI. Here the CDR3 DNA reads TGTGCCAGCTCACCCCCCGGGAGAGCTACCGGGGAGCTGTTTTTT. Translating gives CASSPPGRATGELFF.

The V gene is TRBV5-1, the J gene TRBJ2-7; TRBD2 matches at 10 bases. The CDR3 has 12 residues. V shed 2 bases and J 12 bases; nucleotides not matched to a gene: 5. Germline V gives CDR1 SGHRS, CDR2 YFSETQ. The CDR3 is CASSFGLAERYF. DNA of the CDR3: TGCGCCAGCAGCTTTGGACTAGCGGAACGGTACTTC.

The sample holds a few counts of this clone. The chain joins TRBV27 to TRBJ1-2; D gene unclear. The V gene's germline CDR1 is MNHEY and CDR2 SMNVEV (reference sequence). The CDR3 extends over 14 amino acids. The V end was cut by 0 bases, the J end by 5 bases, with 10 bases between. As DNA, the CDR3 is TGTGCCAGCAGTTTATCTTGGTCCTCATATGGCTACACCTTC. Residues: CASSLSWSSYGYTF.

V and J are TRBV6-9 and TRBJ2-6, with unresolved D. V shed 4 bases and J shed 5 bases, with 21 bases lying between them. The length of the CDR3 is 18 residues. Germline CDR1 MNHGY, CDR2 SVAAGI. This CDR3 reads CASSSWVLRQSRANVLTF. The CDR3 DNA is TGTGCCAGCAGTTCCTGGGTCTTACGACAAAGTCGGGCCAACGTCCTGACTTTC.

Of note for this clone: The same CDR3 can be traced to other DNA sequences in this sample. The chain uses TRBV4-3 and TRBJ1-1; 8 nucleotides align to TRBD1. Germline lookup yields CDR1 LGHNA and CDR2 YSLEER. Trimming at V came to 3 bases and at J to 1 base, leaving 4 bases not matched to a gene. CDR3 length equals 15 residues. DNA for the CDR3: TGCGCCAGCAGCCAGGTAGGACAGGGGAACACTGAAGCTTTCTTT. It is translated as CASSQVGQGNTEAFF.